Below are 20 T cell receptor beta chains sequenced from a single sample in a study of OX40 agonist ivuxolimab in advanced cancers. The data were produced by immunoSEQ multiplex PCR, yet TCRdb's version contains in-frame clones alone and is incomplete. The sample lists some 10,000 clones, 75% to 85% occurring once. The sample consisted of CD4+ or CD8+ T cells sorted from blood, taken in a trial of the OX40 agonist ivuxolimab. The receptor source for this set is an adult with an advanced solid tumor such as melanoma, head and neck, liver or kidney cancer.

The table lists this clone with a count of one. The gene calls are TRBV4-2 and TRBJ2-2; 10 nucleotides align to TRBD2. The CDR3 runs to 15 residues. The V segment lost 8 bases and the J segment 3 bases; nucleotides outside the gene matches: 6. Per the germline V gene, CDR1 is LGHNA and CDR2 is YNFKEQ. This CDR3 is CASADSGGYTGELFF. The CDR3 coding sequence is TGTGCCAGCGCCGATAGCGGGGGGTACACCGGGGAGCTGTTTTTT.

The chain uses TRBV19 and TRBJ2-5; D might be TRBD2 (5 bases). The CDR3 extends over 13 amino acids. Trimming stripped 1 base from V and 4 bases from J, with 7 bases between. Looked up from germline, CDR1 is LNHDA and CDR2 is SQIVND (reference sequence). CDR3 amino acids: CASSIGGLETQYF. CDR3 in DNA: TGTGCCAGTAGTATAGGAGGGTTAGAGACCCAGTACTTC.

The rearrangement links TRBV27 to TRBJ2-3, with D uncertain. Deletions cut 4 bases from V and 0 bases from J, with 17 bases between. The germline V gene has CDR1 MNHEY and CDR2 SMNVEV (reference sequence). This CDR3 is 17 amino acids long. The CDR3 region has the DNA TGTGCCAGCAGTTACTCCCCGCGGACGGCCAGCACAGATACGCAGTATTTT. This sequence encodes CASSYSPRTASTDTQYF.

The rearrangement links TRBV7-8 to TRBJ2-3, with 7 bases aligning to TRBD2. This CDR3 comprises 16 residues. Germline trimming cut 3 bases from V and 0 bases from J; bases unmatched to any gene: 6. The germline CDR1 and CDR2 sequences are SGHVS and FQNEAQ. CDR3 residues: CASSFLAVTSTDTQYF. Here the CDR3 DNA reads TGTGCCAGCAGCTTTCTAGCGGTAACTAGCACAGATACGCAGTATTTT.

The chain is built from TRBV29-1 and TRBJ2-7; D uncertain. Germline V lookup: CDR1 SQVTM, CDR2 ANQGSEA. The CDR3 spans 11 residues. Trimming removed 5 bases from V and 6 bases from J, with 11 bases in between. CDR3: CSVHQVGEQYF. CDR3 coding DNA: TGCAGCGTTCATCAGGTGGGCGAGCAGTACTTC.

The CDR3 region is CASSLAVWTDEQYF. CDR3 DNA sequence: TGTGCCAGCAGCTTAGCTGTTTGGACCGACGAGCAGTACTTC. The V call is TRBV5-5, the J call TRBJ2-7; D ambiguous. Germline loops: CDR1 SGHKS, CDR2 YYEKEE (reference sequence). This CDR3 is 14 amino acids long. Between the trimmed V and J ends, which lost 2 bases and 5 bases, there was a span of 14 bases. The full variable domain, in which reference TRBV5-5 and TRBJ2-7 provide the parts outside the CDR3, is DAGVTQSPTHLIKTRGQQVTLRCSPISGHKSVSWYQQVLGQGPQFIFQYYEKEERGRGNFPDRFSARQFPNYSSELNVNALLLGDSALYLCASSLAVWTDEQYFGPGTRLTVT.

V gene TRBV9 combines with J gene TRBJ2-1, with 8 bases matching TRBD1. The CDR3 contains 17 residues. After removal of 0 bases from V and 5 bases from J, the junction contained 10 bases not matched to a gene. Per germline, CDR1 SGDLS and CDR2 YYNGEE. CDR3 DNA: TGTGCCAGCAGCGTAGAAAACACAGGGGGGCCCAACAATGAGCAGTTCTTC. It yields the protein CASSVENTGGPNNEQFF.

This sequence joins TRBV14 and TRBJ1-3; TRBD1 agrees at 9 bases. Per germline, CDR1 SGHDN and CDR2 FVKESK. J lost 4 bases, V lost 9 bases, and 10 bases had no gene match. The CDR3 spans 15 residues. The CDR3 bases are TGTGCCAGGATACCAGGGACAGGGATCGGAAACACCATATATTTT. Its translation: CARIPGTGIGNTIYF.

V and J are TRBV5-5 and TRBJ2-7, with D possibly TRBD1 on 7 matching bases. The CDR3 sequence is 14 residues long. Germline V gives CDR1 SGHKS, CDR2 YYEKEE (reference sequence). V lost 0 bases and J 4 bases, leaving 11 bases between the germline ends. CDR3 bases: TGTGCCAGCAGCTTGGGGGACAGCGGGTACGAGCAGTACTTC. Translation: CASSLGDSGYEQYF. Based on the CDR3 plus reference TRBV5-5 and TRBJ2-7, the full variable domain is DAGVTQSPTHLIKTRGQQVTLRCSPISGHKSVSWYQQVLGQGPQFIFQYYEKEERGRGNFPDRFSARQFPNYSSELNVNALLLGDSALYLCASSLGDSGYEQYFGPGTRLTVT.

This clone has more than one count but fewer than ten. V usage is TRBV6-5 and J usage is TRBJ1-1, with D unresolved. CDR3 size: 14 residues. CDR1 is MNHEY, CDR2 SVGAGI, per germline. Trimming pared 5 bases from V and 3 bases from J, leaving 13 bases between. The CDR3 bases are TGTGCCAGCAGTGAACGGGAGGAGTACACTGAAGCTTTCTTT. Its translation is CASSEREEYTEAFF.

The chain joins TRBV6-5 to TRBJ1-1; D call uncertain. The CDR3 is made up of 15 amino acids. Germline loops: CDR1 MNHEY, CDR2 SVGAGI. V shed 2 bases and J shed 7 bases, with 17 bases lying between them. As DNA, the CDR3 is TGTGCCAGCAGTTACCCTCAAAGGGCAGGTGATGAAGCTTTCTTT. Translating gives CASSYPQRAGDEAFF.

The chain links TRBV19 to TRBJ2-5; TRBD2 agrees at 12 bases. Germline-derived CDR1 and CDR2 are LNHDA and SQIVND (reference sequence). The ends lost 6 bases at V and 4 bases at J; junction bases unmatched: 6. The CDR3 sequence is 15 residues long. CDR3 protein: CASSLAGGLRETQYF. The CDR3 DNA reads as TGTGCCAGTAGCCTAGCGGGGGGGCTACGAGAGACCCAGTACTTC.

The chain combines TRBV6-5 with TRBJ2-3; the D gene is possibly TRBD1 (6 bases). V dropped 6 bases and J dropped 7 bases, with 11 bases sitting between them. CDR1 is MNHEY, CDR2 SVGAGI, per germline. This CDR3 has 12 amino acids. The DNA for the CDR3 is TGTGCCAGCAGCCCGGGGACATATACGCAGTATTTT. As protein: CASSPGTYTQYF.

The rearrangement links TRBV7-8 to TRBJ1-4; 7 nucleotides line up with TRBD1. The CDR3 has 17 residues. Trimming removed 2 bases from V and 2 bases from J; junction bases left unmatched: 8. Germline V gene data show CDR1 as SGHVS and CDR2 as FQNEAQ. The CDR3 sequence: CASSLQARGGTNEKLFF. The CDR3 DNA reads as TGTGCCAGCAGCTTACAGGCCCGAGGGGGCACTAATGAAAAACTGTTTTTT.

The rearrangement joins TRBV5-4 to TRBJ2-7, with a tentative D call TRBD2 (5 bases). Trimming removed 4 bases at V and 0 bases at J, with 14 bases between. The CDR3 spans 15 residues. Germline V gives CDR1 SGHNT, CDR2 YYREEE (reference sequence). The CDR3 loop is CASSPPRAASYEQYF. The CDR3 DNA is TGTGCCAGCAGCCCCCCGCGGGCCGCCTCCTACGAGCAGTACTTC.

The CDR3 reads CASRLTGDPGELFF. DNA for the CDR3: TGTGCCAGCAGACTAACAGGGGATCCCGGGGAGCTGTTTTTT. The rearrangement joins TRBV27 to TRBJ2-2; 7 bases are shared with TRBD1. The trim removed 6 bases at V and 6 bases at J, leaving 7 bases unmatched. Germline-derived CDR1 and CDR2 are MNHEY and SMNVEV (reference sequence). The CDR3 contains 14 residues.

The V call is TRBV7-8, the J call TRBJ2-1, with 8 bases matching TRBD2. The V gene's germline CDR1 is SGHVS and CDR2 FQNEAQ. After removal of 6 bases from V and 5 bases from J, the junction contained 9 bases not matched to a gene. The CDR3 totals 15 residues. The CDR3, as DNA: TGTGCCAGCAGAGGCGGTAGCGGGGATAACAATGAGCAGTTCTTC. This codes for CASRGGSGDNNEQFF.

The chain recombines TRBV5-1 with TRBJ1-3; no clear D. Trimming cost V 2 bases and J 0 bases, with 6 bases left between them. The germline V gene has CDR1 SGHRS and CDR2 YFSETQ. CDR3 size: 14 residues. This CDR3 reads CASSFGRSGNTIYF. In DNA form, the CDR3 reads TGCGCCAGCAGCTTTGGTCGCTCTGGAAACACCATATATTTT.

V is TRBV6-5 and J is TRBJ1-3, with a possible D match to TRBD1 (5 bases). The CDR3 loop spans 13 amino acids. Per the germline V gene, CDR1 is MNHEY and CDR2 is SVGAGI. V lost 6 bases and J 4 bases, leaving 10 bases between the germline ends. CDR3 nucleotide sequence: TGTGCCAGCAGCCATCGGGGGGGAAACACCATATATTTT. Protein sequence: CASSHRGGNTIYF.

The chain combines TRBV4-2 with TRBJ2-7, with 9 bases fitting TRBD2. V shed 0 bases, J shed 2 bases, and the junction held 5 bases outside the gene matches. The CDR3 has 16 residues. Germline values: CDR1 LGHNA, CDR2 YNFKEQ. CDR3 DNA: TGTGCCAGCAGCCAAGAGGCTGCGGGAGGGCCCTACGAGCAGTACTTC. This translates into CASSQEAAGGPYEQYF.